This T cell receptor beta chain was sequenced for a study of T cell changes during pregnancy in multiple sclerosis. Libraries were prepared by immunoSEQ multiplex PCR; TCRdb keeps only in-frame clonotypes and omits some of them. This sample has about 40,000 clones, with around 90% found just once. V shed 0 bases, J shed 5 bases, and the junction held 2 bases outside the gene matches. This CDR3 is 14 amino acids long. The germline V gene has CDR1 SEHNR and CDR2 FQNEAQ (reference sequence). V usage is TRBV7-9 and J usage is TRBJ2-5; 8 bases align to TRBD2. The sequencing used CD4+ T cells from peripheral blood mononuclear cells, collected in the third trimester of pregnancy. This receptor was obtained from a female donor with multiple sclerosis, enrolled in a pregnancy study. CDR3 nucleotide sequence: TGTGCCAGCAGCTTAGCCGGCGGGAGGGAGACCCAGTACTTC. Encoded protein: CASSLAGGRETQYF.